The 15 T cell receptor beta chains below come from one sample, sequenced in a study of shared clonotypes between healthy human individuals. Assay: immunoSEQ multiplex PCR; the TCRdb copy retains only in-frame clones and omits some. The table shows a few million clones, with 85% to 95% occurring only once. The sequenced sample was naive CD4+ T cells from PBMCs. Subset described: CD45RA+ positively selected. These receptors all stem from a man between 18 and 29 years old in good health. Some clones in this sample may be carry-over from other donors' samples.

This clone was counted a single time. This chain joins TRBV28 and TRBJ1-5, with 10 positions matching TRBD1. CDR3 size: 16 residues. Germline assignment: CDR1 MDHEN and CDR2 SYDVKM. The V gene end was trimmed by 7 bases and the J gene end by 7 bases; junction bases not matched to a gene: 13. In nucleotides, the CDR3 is TGTGCCAGCACCGAACCGGGACAGGGGTCACGGCAGCCCCAGCATTTT. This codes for CASTEPGQGSRQPQHF.

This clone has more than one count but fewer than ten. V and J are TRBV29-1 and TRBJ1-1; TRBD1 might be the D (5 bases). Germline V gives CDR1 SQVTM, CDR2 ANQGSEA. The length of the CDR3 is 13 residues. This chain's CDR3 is CRSDSPLNTEAFF. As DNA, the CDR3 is TGCAGATCCGACAGCCCTTTGAACACTGAAGCTTTCTTT.

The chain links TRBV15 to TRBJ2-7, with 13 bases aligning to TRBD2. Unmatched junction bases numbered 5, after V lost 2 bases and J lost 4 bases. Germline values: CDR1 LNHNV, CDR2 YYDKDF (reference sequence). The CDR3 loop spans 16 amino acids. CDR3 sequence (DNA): TGTGCCACCAGCAGACGGACTAGCGGGAGAACTTACGAGCAGTACTTC. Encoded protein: CATSRRTSGRTYEQYF.

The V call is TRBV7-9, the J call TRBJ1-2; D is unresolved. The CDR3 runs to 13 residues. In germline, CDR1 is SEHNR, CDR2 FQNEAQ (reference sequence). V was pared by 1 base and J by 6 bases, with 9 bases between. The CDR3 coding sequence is TGTGCCAGCAGCTTAGACCACGGGGATGGCTACACCTTC. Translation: CASSLDHGDGYTF.

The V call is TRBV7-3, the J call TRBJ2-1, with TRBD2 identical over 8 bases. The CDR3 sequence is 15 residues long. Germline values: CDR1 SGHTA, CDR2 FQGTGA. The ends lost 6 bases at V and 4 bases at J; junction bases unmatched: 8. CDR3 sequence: CASSRSGSSYNEQFF. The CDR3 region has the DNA TGTGCCAGCAGTAGAAGCGGGAGTAGTTACAATGAGCAGTTCTTC.

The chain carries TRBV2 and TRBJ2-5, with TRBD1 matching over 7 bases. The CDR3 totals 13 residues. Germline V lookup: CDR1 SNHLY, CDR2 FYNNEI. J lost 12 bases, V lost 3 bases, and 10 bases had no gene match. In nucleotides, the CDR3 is TGTGCCAGCAGTGATCTAACCCCGGGACAGAAGTACTTC. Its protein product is CASSDLTPGQKYF. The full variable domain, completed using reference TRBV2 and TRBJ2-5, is EPEVTQTPSHQVTQMGQEVILRCVPISNHLYFYWYRQILGQKVEFLVSFYNNEISEKSEIFDDQFSVERPDGSNFTLKIRSTKLEDSAMYFCASSDLTPGQKYFGPGTRLLVL.

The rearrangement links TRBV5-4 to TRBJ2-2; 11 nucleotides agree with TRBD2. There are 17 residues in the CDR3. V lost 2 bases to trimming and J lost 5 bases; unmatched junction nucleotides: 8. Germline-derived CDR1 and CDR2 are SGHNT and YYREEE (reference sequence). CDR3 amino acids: CASSFNLAGGGTGELFF. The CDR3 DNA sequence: TGTGCCAGCAGCTTTAACCTAGCGGGAGGTGGTACCGGGGAGCTGTTTTTT. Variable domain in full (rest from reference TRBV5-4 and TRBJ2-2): ETGVTQSPTHLIKTRGQQVTLRCSSQSGHNTVSWYQQALGQGPQFIFQYYREEENGRGNFPPRFSGLQFPNYSSELNVNALELDDSALYLCASSFNLAGGGTGELFFGEGSRLTVL.

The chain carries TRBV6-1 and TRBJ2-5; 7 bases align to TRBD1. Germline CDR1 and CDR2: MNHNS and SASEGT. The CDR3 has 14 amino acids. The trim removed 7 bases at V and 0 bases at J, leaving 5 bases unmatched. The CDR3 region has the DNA TGTGCCAGCAACCCAGGGGGAGACCAAGAGACCCAGTACTTC. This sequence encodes CASNPGGDQETQYF.

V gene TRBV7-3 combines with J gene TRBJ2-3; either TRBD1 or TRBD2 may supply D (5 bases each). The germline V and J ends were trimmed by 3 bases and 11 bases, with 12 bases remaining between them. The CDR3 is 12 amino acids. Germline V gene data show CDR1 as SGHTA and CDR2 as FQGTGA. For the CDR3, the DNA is TGTGCCAGCAGCTTTGAGGGCAGGGTGCAGTATTTT. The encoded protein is CASSFEGRVQYF.

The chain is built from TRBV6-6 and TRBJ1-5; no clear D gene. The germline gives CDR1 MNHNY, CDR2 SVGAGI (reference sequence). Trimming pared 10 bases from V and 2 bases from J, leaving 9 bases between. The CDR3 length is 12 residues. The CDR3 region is CATSSGNQPQHF. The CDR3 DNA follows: TGTGCCACCTCATCTGGCAATCAGCCCCAGCATTTT.

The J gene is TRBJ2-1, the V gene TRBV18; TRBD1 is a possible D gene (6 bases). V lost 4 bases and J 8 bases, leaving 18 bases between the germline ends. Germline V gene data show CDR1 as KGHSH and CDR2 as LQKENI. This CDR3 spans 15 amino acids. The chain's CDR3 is CASSLMTRGTDEQFF. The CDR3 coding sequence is TGTGCCAGCTCACTAATGACCAGGGGTACCGATGAGCAGTTCTTC.

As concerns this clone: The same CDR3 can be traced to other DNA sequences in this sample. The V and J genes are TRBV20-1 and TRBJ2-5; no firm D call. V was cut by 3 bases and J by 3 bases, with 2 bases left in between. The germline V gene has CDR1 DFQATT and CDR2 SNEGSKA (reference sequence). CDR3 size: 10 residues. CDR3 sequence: CSASKETQYF. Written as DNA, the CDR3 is TGCAGTGCTAGTAAAGAGACCCAGTACTTC.

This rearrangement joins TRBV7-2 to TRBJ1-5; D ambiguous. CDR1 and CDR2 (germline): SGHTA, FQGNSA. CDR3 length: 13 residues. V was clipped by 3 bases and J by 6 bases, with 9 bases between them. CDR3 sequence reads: CASSFSDVQPQHF. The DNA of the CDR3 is TGTGCCAGCAGCTTTTCGGACGTTCAGCCCCAGCATTTT.

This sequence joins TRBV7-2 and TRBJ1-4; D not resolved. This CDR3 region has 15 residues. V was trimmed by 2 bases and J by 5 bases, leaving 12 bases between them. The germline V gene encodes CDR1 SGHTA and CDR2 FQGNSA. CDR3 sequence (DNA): TGTGCCAGCAGCTTACAAGCCAGGCCGAATGAAAAACTGTTTTTT. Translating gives CASSLQARPNEKLFF.

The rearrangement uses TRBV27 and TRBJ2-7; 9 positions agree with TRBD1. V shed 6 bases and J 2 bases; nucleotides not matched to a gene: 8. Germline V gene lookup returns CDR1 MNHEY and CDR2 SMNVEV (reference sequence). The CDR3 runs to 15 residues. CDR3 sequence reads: CASRTPGQGTYEQYF. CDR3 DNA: TGTGCCAGCAGAACTCCGGGACAGGGTACCTACGAGCAGTACTTC.